One T cell receptor beta chain is described in this entry. Clones were read by immunoSEQ multiplex PCR, and TCRdb kept only the in-frame ones, dropping some. The data hold approximately 270,000 clones, with around 90% observed a single time. The sample belongs to a study of blood T cell repertoires in COVID-19. Study at large: The United States, Italy and Spain provided the acute and convalescent COVID-19 samples. T cells, B-cell-depleted T cells, or PBMCs supplied cDNA or gDNA.

The receptor was isolated from a man older than 75 with acute or convalescent COVID-19. The specimen was peripheral blood.

The CDR3 DNA sequence: TGCGCCAGCAGCCAAGAGGGAGCGGGAGGGCCTTGGGGAAACATTCAGTACTTC. As protein: CASSQEGAGGPWGNIQYF. The chain carries TRBV4-3 and TRBJ2-4; 10 nucleotides align to TRBD2. Germline trimming cut 0 bases from V and 6 bases from J; bases unmatched to any gene: 11. The CDR3 runs 18 residues. The germline V gene has CDR1 LGHNA and CDR2 YSLEER.